The 29 T cell receptor beta chains below were found in one sample sequenced in a study of human T cells and chemical hapten exposure. TCRdb redid the calling of the RACE reads with MiXCR, one entry per CDR3 protein. The sample carries about 90,000 distinct CDR3 sequences, roughly 10% recorded once. Sample time point: patch test 1, 2 weeks after DPC sensitization. The treatment denotes: therapeutic diphenylcyclopropenone sensitization with weekly scalp DPC. The sample consisted of whole blood, taken in connection with sensitization to the hapten diphenylcyclopropenone (DPC). The receptors derive from a man in his forties or fifties with alopecia areata. Some clones in this sample may be carry-over from other donors' samples.

This clonotype has a count of ten or more. V is TRBV24-1 and J is TRBJ2-7, with D possibly being TRBD1 (5 bases). The CDR3 extends over 13 amino acids. CDR1 and CDR2 (germline): KGHDR, SFDVKD. The V end lost 9 bases, the J end lost 6 bases, and 17 bases lay between the germline ends. CDR3 in amino acids: CATERQPGTEQYF. For the CDR3, the DNA is TGTGCCACCGAGCGACAGCCGGGCACCGAGCAGTACTTC.

This clonotype was counted only a few times. The V and J genes are TRBV2 and TRBJ1-5; D gene ambiguous. The CDR3 length is 13 residues. Trimming removed 3 bases at V and 4 bases at J, with 7 bases between. Per the germline V gene, CDR1 is SNHLY and CDR2 is FYNNEI. This CDR3 is CASSEDWNQPQHF. CDR3 coding DNA: TGTGCCAGCAGTGAGGATTGGAATCAGCCCCAGCATTTT.

This clonotype appeared many times. V is TRBV12-3 or TRBV12-4 and J is TRBJ2-6; 8 nucleotides line up with TRBD1. This CDR3 spans 14 amino acids. V lost 7 bases and J lost 8; bases outside the gene matches: 7. CDR3 DNA: TGTGCCAGCATGTACGCAGGGGGCTCCAACGTCCTGACTTTC. It yields the protein CASMYAGGSNVLTF.

V usage is TRBV6-1 and J usage is TRBJ2-2; 10 bases agree with TRBD1. The germline CDR1 and CDR2 sequences are MNHNS and SASEGT. J was trimmed by 5 bases and V by 7 bases; bases with no gene match: 13. The CDR3 is 17 residues long. CDR3 DNA: TGTGCCAGCACCGAGGGGGCCGACAGGGGGCCGACCGGGGAGCTGTTTTTT. Protein product: CASTEGADRGPTGELFF.

V usage is TRBV4-1 and J usage is TRBJ2-3; tentative D call: TRBD1 (6 bases). The V gene lost 5 bases and the J gene lost 2 bases, with 8 bases spanning the gap. Germline V gives CDR1 MGHRA, CDR2 YSYEKL. There are 13 residues in the CDR3. CDR3 protein: CASSKGDTDTQYF. DNA of the CDR3: TGCGCCAGCAGCAAGGGGGACACAGATACGCAGTATTTT.

This clonotype was picked up many times. V is TRBV5-6 and J is TRBJ1-6; no definite D call. Germline lookup yields CDR1 SGHDT and CDR2 YYEEEE. The V end lost 0 bases, the J end lost 7 bases, and 8 bases lay between the germline ends. The CDR3 covers 14 residues. CDR3 amino acids: CASSLGAVNSPLHF. The CDR3 nucleotides read TGTGCCAGCAGCTTGGGTGCAGTGAATTCACCCCTCCACTTT.

This chain uses TRBV27 with TRBJ2-7; 9 bases line up with TRBD1. Trimming cost V 5 bases and J 4 bases; bases outside gene matches: 9. This CDR3 is built from 15 residues. The germline V gene encodes CDR1 MNHEY and CDR2 SMNVEV (reference sequence). The chain's CDR3 is CASSPRTGDHYEQYV. Here the CDR3 DNA reads TGTGCCAGCAGTCCACGGACAGGGGACCATTACGAGCAGTACGTC.

The chain recombines TRBV5-1 with TRBJ2-1; TRBD2 aligns across 13 bases. The CDR3 is 16 amino acids. V shed 4 bases, J shed 7 bases, and the junction held 8 bases outside the gene matches. Germline V gives CDR1 SGHRS, CDR2 YFSETQ. The CDR3 DNA reads TGCGCCAGCAGCCCAGGACTAGCGGGAGTTCAAAATGAGCAGTTCTTC. Its translation is CASSPGLAGVQNEQFF.

This clonotype was found many times. The chain couples TRBV29-1 to TRBJ2-3; perhaps TRBD2 as D (5 bases). Germline V CDR1 and CDR2: SQVTM, ANQGSEA. Deletions cut 1 base from V and 0 bases from J, with 8 bases between. This CDR3 has 14 amino acids. The chain's CDR3 is CSVEGSGSTDTQYF. The CDR3 coding sequence is TGCAGCGTTGAAGGGAGCGGCAGCACAGATACGCAGTATTTT.

This rearrangement joins TRBV6-6 to TRBJ2-3, with TRBD2 matching 7 bases. From germline, CDR1 is MNHNY and CDR2 SVGAGI (reference sequence). Trimming at V came to 5 bases and at J to 1 base, leaving 6 bases not matched to a gene. The CDR3 has 15 amino acids. The DNA of the CDR3 is TGTGCCAGCAGTGAGACTAGCCATGGCACAGATACGCAGTATTTT. Translation: CASSETSHGTDTQYF.

This clonotype occurred many times. V and J are TRBV20-1 and TRBJ1-1; D ambiguous. Trimming took 1 base from V and 2 from J, leaving 8 bases between them. The CDR3 has 13 amino acids. CDR1 is DFQATT and CDR2 is SNEGSKA in the germline V gene (reference sequence). The CDR3 nucleotides are TGCAGTGCTAGAGGGAGGGTAAACACTGAAGCTTTCTTT. Translated: CSARGRVNTEAFF.

The chain carries TRBV7-9 and TRBJ2-3; TRBD2 matches 7 bases. CDR1 is SEHNR, CDR2 FQNEAQ, per germline (reference sequence). The trim removed 4 bases at V and 0 bases at J, leaving 7 bases unmatched. The CDR3 runs to 16 residues. CDR3 coding DNA: TGTGCCAGCAGCTCTCACACGGGGGGAAGCACAGATACGCAGTATTTT. Translated: CASSSHTGGSTDTQYF.

This clonotype came up a few times. This sequence joins TRBV7-9 and TRBJ2-3, with D unresolved. Trimming shortened V by 9 bases and J by 6 bases, and 16 bases separated the two germline ends. This CDR3 contains 13 residues. Germline loops: CDR1 SEHNR, CDR2 FQNEAQ (reference sequence). The CDR3 nucleotides are TGTGCCAGTGACACTGCGTTTTTGGATACGCAGTATTTT. Its translation is CASDTAFLDTQYF. Full variable domain (outside the CDR3, taken from reference TRBV7-9 and TRBJ2-3): DTGVSQNPRHKITKRGQNVTFRCDPISEHNRLYWYRQTLGQGPEFLTYFQNEAQLEKSRLLSDRFSAERPKGSFSTLEIQRTEQGDSAMYLCASDTAFLDTQYFGPGTRLTVL.

This clonotype was detected only a few times. This chain connects TRBV12-3 or TRBV12-4 to TRBJ2-1; D is unresolved. The CDR3 is made up of 12 amino acids. The V and J ends lost 3 bases and 9 bases respectively, with 9 bases between them. The CDR3 coding sequence is TGTGCCAGCAGTTTTTTGGTGAGTGAGCAGTTCTTC. Translation: CASSFLVSEQFF.

This clonotype was seen at least ten times. The genes are TRBV12-3 or TRBV12-4 and TRBJ2-6; TRBD2 might be the D (5 bases). This CDR3 region has 15 residues. Trimming took off 2 bases at V and 2 bases at J, with 7 bases between the two ends. CDR3 nucleotide sequence: TGTGCCAGCAGTTTACGAGGGACTGGGGCCAACGTCCTGACTTTC. Translated, it gives CASSLRGTGANVLTF.

This clonotype has just a few counts. The CDR3 protein is CASSPRGSGNPEHYEQYV. The CDR3 DNA sequence: TGTGCCAGCAGCCCCCGCGGTAGCGGGAATCCTGAACATTACGAGCAGTACGTC. V and J are TRBV7-8 and TRBJ2-7, with 8 positions matching TRBD2. Germline lookup yields CDR1 SGHVS and CDR2 FQNEAQ. Trimming took 5 bases from V and 4 from J; bases not matched to a gene: 19. This CDR3 comprises 18 residues.

This clonotype was seen a handful of times. The chain employs TRBV29-1 and TRBJ1-1, with 7 bases that match TRBD1. The CDR3 loop spans 15 amino acids. Germline V lookup: CDR1 SQVTM, CDR2 ANQGSEA. J gave up 5 bases and V 7 bases, and 16 bases lay outside the gene matches. CDR3 DNA sequence: TGCAGCGCTAACGGATTCGCACAGGGGAGGACTGAAGCTTTCTTT. Residues: CSANGFAQGRTEAFF.

This clonotype is categorized as medium-sized. The chain is built from TRBV7-2 and TRBJ2-7, with D possibly TRBD1 on 6 matching bases. The length of the CDR3 is 14 residues. The V end lost 1 base, the J end lost 4 bases, and 11 bases lay between the germline ends. Germline CDR1 reads SGHTA; CDR2 reads FQGNSA. CDR3 sequence reads: CASSLGGGLYEQYF. The DNA of the CDR3 is TGTGCCAGCAGCTTAGGAGGGGGATTATACGAGCAGTACTTC.

This clonotype was counted a few times. The chain has TRBV7-2 and TRBJ2-2, with unresolved D. Germline values: CDR1 SGHTA, CDR2 FQGNSA. V was pared by 1 base and J by 3 bases, with 3 bases between. The CDR3 sequence is 13 residues long. CDR3 in DNA: TGTGCCAGCAGCTTAGTATACACCGGGGAGCTGTTTTTT. Translation gives CASSLVYTGELFF.

The V gene is TRBV18, the J gene TRBJ2-7; tentatively, D is TRBD1 (5 bases). Germline V CDR1 and CDR2: KGHSH, LQKENI. Trimming removed 1 base from V and 3 bases from J, with 13 bases in between. CDR3 length: 15 amino acids. CDR3 residues: CASSPHIGANYEQYV. DNA of the CDR3: TGTGCCAGCTCACCACATATAGGGGCTAACTACGAGCAGTACGTC.

CDR3 residues: CATKGHPNTGELFF. The CDR3 bases are TGTGCCACCAAGGGACACCCGAACACCGGGGAGCTGTTTTTT. The V call is TRBV24-1, the J call TRBJ2-2; a possible D gene is TRBD1 (6 bases). CDR1 and CDR2 (germline): KGHDR, SFDVKD. The CDR3 has 14 amino acids. The V end was cut by 8 bases, the J end by 0 bases, with 9 bases between.

This clonotype was detected only a few times. The V and J genes are TRBV5-1 and TRBJ1-1; unclear D gene. V was trimmed by 2 bases and J by 1 base, leaving 9 bases between them. The CDR3 is 14 amino acids. CDR1 SGHRS and CDR2 YFSETQ come from the germline V gene. This CDR3 reads CASSLGSANTEAFF. For the CDR3, the DNA is TGCGCCAGCAGCTTAGGGTCCGCGAACACTGAAGCTTTCTTT.

In this sample, this clonotype turned up a few times. V usage is TRBV30 and J usage is TRBJ2-6; D remains unclear. V was pared by 2 bases and J by 4 bases, with 6 bases between. Germline V gene sequence: CDR1 GTSNPN, CDR2 SVGIG (reference sequence). The CDR3 contains 13 residues. The DNA of the CDR3 is TGTGCCTGGAGTCTTCTGGGGGCCAACGTCCTGACTTTC. Its translation: CAWSLLGANVLTF.

The rearrangement links TRBV4-1 to TRBJ2-3, with a possible D match to TRBD2 (6 bases). From germline, CDR1 is MGHRA and CDR2 YSYEKL. This CDR3 spans 16 amino acids. The V end lost 0 bases, the J end lost 2 bases, and 12 bases lay between the germline ends. The CDR3 sequence: CASSQDHSGHTDTQYF. In DNA form, the CDR3 reads TGCGCCAGCAGCCAAGATCACAGCGGGCACACAGATACGCAGTATTTT.

This clonotype was picked up a small number of times. CDR3 amino acids: CASSFLGNNEQFF. The CDR3 DNA sequence: TGTGCCAGCAGCTTTTTAGGGAACAATGAGCAGTTCTTC. This chain links TRBV7-2 with TRBJ2-1; D gene uncertain. Germline V gives CDR1 SGHTA, CDR2 FQGNSA. The CDR3 consists of 13 residues. Deletions cut 3 bases from V and 5 bases from J, with 8 bases between.

Points on this clonotype: Given a much more abundant clone one base away, this may be a read error. The chain links TRBV15 to TRBJ2-7, with 10 positions matching TRBD1. The length of the CDR3 is 17 residues. The V gene end was trimmed by 3 bases and the J gene end by 3 bases; junction bases not matched to a gene: 11. Germline V lookup: CDR1 LNHNV, CDR2 YYDKDF (reference sequence). DNA for the CDR3: TGTGCCACCAGCAGGGTTACTTCGGGACAGGGGAACTACGAGCAGTACTTC. The encoded protein is CATSRVTSGQGNYEQYF.

Ten or more counts support this clonotype. The gene calls are TRBV28 and TRBJ2-3, with 15 bases matching TRBD2. V shed 4 bases and J 6 bases; nucleotides not matched to a gene: 8. This CDR3 is 17 amino acids long. Germline V gene lookup returns CDR1 MDHEN and CDR2 SYDVKM. The DNA of the CDR3 is TGTGCCAGCAGTTCCGGACTAGCGGGAGGGCCGGTTGATACGCAGTATTTT. This translates into CASSSGLAGGPVDTQYF.

This clonotype has a handful of counts. V gene TRBV9 combines with J gene TRBJ2-1, with TRBD2 identical over 10 bases. The ends lost 0 bases at V and 7 bases at J; junction bases unmatched: 10. The germline V gene encodes CDR1 SGDLS and CDR2 YYNGEE. This CDR3 spans 17 amino acids. In DNA form, the CDR3 reads TGTGCCAGCAGCGTAGAAGGGAGACTAGCGGGCTCGAATGAGCAGTTCTTC. Its translation: CASSVEGRLAGSNEQFF.

In the case of this clonotype: This clone may be a read error of a much larger clone one base away. The conserved final phenylalanine or tryptophan is absent from the CDR3, which likely points to a read error. The chain recombines TRBV4-2 with TRBJ1-2, with 7 positions matching TRBD1. The CDR3 totals 14 residues. CDR1 is LGHNA, CDR2 YNFKEQ, per germline. V shed 0 bases and J 7 bases; nucleotides not matched to a gene: 5. The CDR3 reads CASSQEEGAPGYTS. The CDR3 bases are TGTGCCAGCAGCCAAGAAGAGGGGGCGCCTGGCTACACCTCC.